This T cell receptor beta chain derives from a study of blood T cell repertoires in COVID-19. About the study: From the United States, Italy and Spain came samples of acute and convalescent COVID-19. The cDNA or gDNA used as material had been derived from T cells, B-cell-depleted T cells, or PBMCs.

Germline CDR1 is SGHNT and CDR2 is YYREEE (reference sequence). V was cut by 0 bases and J by 4 bases, with 11 bases left in between. The CDR3 covers 15 residues. How the authors handled the data: Quantification of nucleated cells was approximated via reference gene primer amplification. The assay was immunoSEQ multiplex PCR, and TCRdb's table has in-frame clones only and misses some. V and J calls and clone size are copied from that table; D and trimming were computed from the DNA. The sample has under 250,000 clones, roughly 81% seen once. The sequencing input was peripheral blood. The rearrangement links TRBV5-4 to TRBJ2-1; weak D call: TRBD2 (6 bases). The TCR originated in a man aged 45 to 65 who had recovered from COVID-19. In DNA, the CDR3 is TGTGCCAGCAGCTTGGCCGCCGGGACTTACAATGAGCAGTTCTTC. Encoded protein: CASSLAAGTYNEQFF.